This is a list of T cell receptor beta chains from one sample in a study of type 1 regulatory T cells. TCRdb reprocessed the reads with MiXCR, giving one entry per CDR3 protein. The sample contains 25,000 or so distinct CDR3 sequences, around half of which appear only once. No antigen has been assigned to these receptors. The sample consisted of cultured T cells, either the whole culture or a sorted T cell fraction (not recorded which). All receptors come from a human donor in good health. Both conserved end residues are part of each CDR3. The order of the fields is V gene, J gene, D gene, clone size, CDR3 protein, CDR3 DNA. The D gene is left open where the match is weak. The listing skips clone size in some rows; elsewhere it reads once, few, many or a size class.

>TRBV6-1|TRBJ2-7|-|-
CASRGAGVAAYEQYF
TGTGCCAGCAGGGGAGCTGGGGTTGCGGCCTACGAGCAGTACTTC
>TRBV28|TRBJ2-5|-|-
CASSLEARGTQYF
TGTGCCAGCAGTTTGGAGGCCCGGGGGACCCAGTACTTC
>TRBV6-2/TRBV6-3|TRBJ2-6|TRBD2|-
CASTTGGAGANVLTF
TGTGCCAGCACCACGGGGGGGGCTGGGGCCAACGTCCTGACTTTC
>TRBV5-1|TRBJ2-3|-|-
CASSLGDPSADTQYF
TGCGCCAGCAGCTTGGGGGACCCCTCCGCAGATACGCAGTATTTT
>TRBV14|TRBJ2-1|TRBD1|-
CASSLSLGTGLNEQFF
TGTGCCAGCAGCCTGTCCTTAGGGACAGGCCTCAATGAGCAGTTCTTC
>TRBV11-3|TRBJ2-7|-|-
CASSRGDVYEQYF
TGTGCCAGCTCGAGAGGGGATGTCTACGAGCAGTACTTC
>TRBV12-3/TRBV12-4|TRBJ1-1|-|few
CASIQGWNTEAFF
TGTGCCAGCATACAGGGTTGGAACACTGAAGCTTTCTTT
>TRBV6-1|TRBJ2-7|TRBD2|-
CASRDGLAIYEQYF
TGTGCCAGCCGCGACGGACTAGCGATTTACGAGCAGTACTTC
>TRBV9|TRBJ2-5|-|-
CASSIAPGAQETQYF
TGTGCCAGCAGCATAGCCCCAGGGGCCCAAGAGACCCAGTACTTC
>TRBV13|TRBJ1-4|-|few
CASSFGGGREKLFF
TGTGCCAGCAGCTTCGGCGGAGGGAGAGAAAAACTGTTTTTT
>TRBV11-1|TRBJ1-1|-|-
CASSPQGRANTEAFF
TGTGCCAGCAGCCCCCAAGGACGGGCGAACACTGAAGCTTTCTTT
>TRBV12-3/TRBV12-4|TRBJ1-5|-|-
CASSPGGRNQPQHF
TGTGCCAGCAGCCCGGGGGGTAGGAATCAGCCCCAGCATTTT
>TRBV28|TRBJ2-2|-|-
CASSLLAGTGELFF
TGTGCCAGCAGTTTACTGGCAGGCACCGGGGAGCTGTTTTTT
>TRBV19|TRBJ2-3|TRBD1|few
CASSINRGWDTQYF
TGTGCCAGTAGTATCAACAGGGGGTGGGATACGCAGTATTTT
>TRBV19|TRBJ2-7|-|once
CASTLRASGSYEQYF
TGTGCCAGTACCCTCAGGGCTTCTGGCTCCTACGAGCAGTACTTC
>TRBV3-1|TRBJ2-5|-|few
CASSPLGGRMETQYF
TGTGCCAGCAGCCCTTTAGGGGGGCGGATGGAGACCCAGTACTTC
>TRBV24-1|TRBJ2-1|TRBD1|-
CATSDPGQGYNEQFF
TGTGCCACCAGTGATCCAGGACAGGGGTACAATGAGCAGTTCTTC
>TRBV12-3/TRBV12-4|TRBJ2-5|TRBD2|medium-sized
CASSTAGLALSTQYF
TGTGCCAGCAGTACTGCCGGACTAGCGCTCTCGACCCAGTACTTC
>TRBV7-3|TRBJ1-2|TRBD1|few
CASSPRTGAFMGGYTF
TGTGCCAGCAGCCCCCGGACAGGGGCTTTTATGGGTGGCTACACCTTC
>TRBV11-1|TRBJ2-1|-|-
CASSPRGPLTYNEQFF
TGTGCCAGCAGCCCCCGCGGACCTCTCACCTACAATGAGCAGTTCTTC
>TRBV20-1|TRBJ2-5|-|-
CSARNVGQETQYF
TGCAGTGCTAGAAACGTCGGTCAAGAGACCCAGTACTTC
>TRBV6-1|TRBJ1-6|-|few
CASSESREITPLHF
TGTGCCAGCAGTGAAAGTAGGGAAATCACACCCCTCCACTTT
>TRBV12-3/TRBV12-4|TRBJ1-5|-|-
CASSLGDSNQPQHF
TGTGCCAGCAGTTTGGGGGATAGCAATCAGCCCCAGCATTTT
>TRBV18|TRBJ2-1|-|-
CASSPPNLLIYNEQFF
TGTGCCAGCTCACCACCGAACTTACTAATCTACAATGAGCAGTTCTTC
>TRBV20-1|TRBJ2-5|-|-
CSASAGTPQETQYF
TGCAGTGCTAGTGCGGGGACTCCACAAGAGACCCAGTACTTC
>TRBV18|TRBJ1-1|TRBD1|few
CASSPDRVTEAFF
TGTGCCAGCTCACCAGACAGGGTGACTGAAGCTTTCTTT
>TRBV3-1|TRBJ2-3|TRBD2|-
CASSPIGVAGGIRDTQYF
TGTGCCAGCAGCCCAATCGGAGTAGCGGGGGGAATAAGGGATACGCAGTATTTT
>TRBV18|TRBJ2-3|TRBD2|-
CASSPVAGVTDTQYF
TGTGCCAGCTCACCCGTGGCGGGGGTCACAGATACGCAGTATTTT
>TRBV6-1|TRBJ1-1|-|-
CASSGGTAREAFF
TGCGCCAGCAGTGGGGGGACGGCACGGGAAGCTTTCTTT
>TRBV7-9|TRBJ1-2|TRBD1|many
CASSLDRALRNYGYTF
TGTGCCAGCAGCCTGGACAGGGCGCTTCGTAACTATGGCTACACCTTC
>TRBV7-8|TRBJ2-7|-|few
CASSFGPSSYEQYF
TGTGCCAGCAGTTTCGGGCCCAGTTCCTACGAGCAGTACTTC
>TRBV6-6|TRBJ1-5|TRBD1|-
CASSPTGANQPQHF
TGTGCCAGCAGTCCGACAGGGGCCAATCAGCCCCAGCATTTT
>TRBV5-1|TRBJ1-1|-|many
CASSLVVAGNTEAFF
TGCGCCAGCAGCTTGGTAGTAGCGGGGAACACTGAAGCTTTCTTT
>TRBV6-5|TRBJ2-5|TRBD2|few
CASSRRLASGGETQYF
TGTGCCAGCAGCAGACGACTAGCGTCCGGAGGAGAGACCCAGTACTTC
>TRBV18|TRBJ2-1|TRBD1|-
CASSIGTGQINEQFF
TGTGCCAGCTCAATCGGGACAGGGCAGATCAATGAGCAGTTCTTC
>TRBV6-6|TRBJ2-4|-|-
CASSSEIAKNIQYF
TGTGCCAGCAGTTCTGAAATAGCCAAAAACATTCAGTACTTC
>TRBV7-2|TRBJ1-1|-|-
CASSFLAGGGRSTEAFF
TGTGCCAGCAGCTTCCTAGCGGGGGGGGGGCGTAGCACTGAAGCTTTCTTT
>TRBV18|TRBJ2-1|TRBD2|few
CASSPTLAGGHNEQFF
TGTGCCAGCTCACCCACCTTAGCGGGGGGGCACAATGAGCAGTTCTTC
>TRBV5-5|TRBJ2-5|TRBD1|few
CASSLVGTGIQETQYF
TGTGCCAGCAGCTTGGTCGGGACAGGGATTCAAGAGACCCAGTACTTC
>TRBV6-6|TRBJ2-1|TRBD2|few
CATQTGGAYNEQFF
TGTGCCACCCAAACGGGGGGGGCCTACAATGAGCAGTTCTTC
>TRBV3-1|TRBJ1-2|-|-
CAAGGTAQGYTF
TGTGCCGCCGGGGGGACCGCCCAGGGCTACACCTTC
>TRBV18|TRBJ2-7|-|-
CASSPPALYEQYF
TGTGCCAGCTCCCCACCGGCCCTCTACGAGCAGTACTTC
>TRBV6-5|TRBJ1-3|TRBD1|-
CASRLRAGTGITGNTIYF
TGTGCCAGCAGGTTACGAGCCGGGACAGGGATTACTGGAAACACCATATATTTT
>TRBV4-2|TRBJ2-1|TRBD2|medium-sized
CASSQVGFGGVWNEQFF
TGTGCCAGCAGCCAAGTCGGTTTCGGGGGGGTATGGAATGAGCAGTTCTTC
>TRBV6-6|TRBJ1-1|-|-
CASKTSAMNTEAFF
TGTGCCAGCAAGACATCGGCGATGAACACTGAAGCTTTCTTT
>TRBV5-1|TRBJ2-3|TRBD1|-
CASSGGQGGIDTQYF
TGCGCCAGCAGCGGGGGACAGGGGGGCATCGATACGCAGTATTTT
>TRBV7-9|TRBJ2-2|-|-
CASSLFSPTGELFF
TGTGCCAGCAGCTTGTTCAGTCCCACCGGGGAGCTGTTTTTT